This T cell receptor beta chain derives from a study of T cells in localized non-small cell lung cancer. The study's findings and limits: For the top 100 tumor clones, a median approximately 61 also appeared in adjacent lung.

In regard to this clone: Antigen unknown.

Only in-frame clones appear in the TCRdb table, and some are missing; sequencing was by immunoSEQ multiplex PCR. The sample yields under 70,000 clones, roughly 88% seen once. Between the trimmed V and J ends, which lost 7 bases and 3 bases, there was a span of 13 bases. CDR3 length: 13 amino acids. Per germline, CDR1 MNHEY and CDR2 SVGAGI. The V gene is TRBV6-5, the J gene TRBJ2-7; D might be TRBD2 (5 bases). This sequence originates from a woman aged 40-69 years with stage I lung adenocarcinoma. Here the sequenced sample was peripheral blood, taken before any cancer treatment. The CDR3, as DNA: TGTGCCAGCAATCGAGGGATGGGCTACGAGCAGTACTTC. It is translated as CASNRGMGYEQYF.